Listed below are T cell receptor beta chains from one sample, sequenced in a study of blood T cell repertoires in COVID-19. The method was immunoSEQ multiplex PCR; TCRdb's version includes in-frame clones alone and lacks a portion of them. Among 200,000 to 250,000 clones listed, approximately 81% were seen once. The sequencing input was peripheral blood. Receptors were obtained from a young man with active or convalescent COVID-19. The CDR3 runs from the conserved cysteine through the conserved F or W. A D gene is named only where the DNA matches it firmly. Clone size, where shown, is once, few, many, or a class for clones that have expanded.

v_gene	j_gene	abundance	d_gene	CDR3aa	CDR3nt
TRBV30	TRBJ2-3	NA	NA	CAWSMAGTSTDTQYF	TGTGCCTGGAGCATGGCAGGGACTAGCACAGATACGCAGTATTTT
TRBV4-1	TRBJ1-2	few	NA	CASSQVSSPGNYGYTF	TGCGCCAGCAGCCAAGTTTCCTCACCAGGCAACTATGGCTACACCTTC
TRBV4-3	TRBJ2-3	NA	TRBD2	CASSLGTSGYTDTQYF	TGCGCCAGCAGCCTCGGGACTAGCGGATACACAGATACGCAGTATTTT
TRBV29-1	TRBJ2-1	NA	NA	CSVEPEPYNEQFF	TGCAGCGTTGAACCGGAGCCATACAATGAGCAGTTCTTC
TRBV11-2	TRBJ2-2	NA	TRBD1	CASSRDRGTGELFF	TGTGCCAGCAGCCGGGACAGGGGAACCGGGGAGCTGTTTTTT
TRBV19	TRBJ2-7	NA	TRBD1	CASSTPGQAFYEQYF	TGTGCCAGTAGTACTCCGGGACAGGCCTTCTACGAGCAGTACTTC
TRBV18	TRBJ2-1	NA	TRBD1	CASSPRQGRNEQFF	TGTGCCAGCTCACCACGACAGGGGAGGAATGAGCAGTTCTTC
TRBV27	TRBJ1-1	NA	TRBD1	CASRPQGAPTEAFF	TGTGCCAGCCGACCTCAGGGGGCGCCCACTGAAGCTTTCTTT
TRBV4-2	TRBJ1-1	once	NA	CASSQGTRQNTEAFF	TGTGCCAGCAGCCAAGGGACTCGTCAGAACACTGAAGCTTTCTTT
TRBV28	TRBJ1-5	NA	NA	CASISPFVRDQPQHF	TGTGCCAGCATCTCCCCTTTTGTGAGGGATCAGCCCCAGCATTTT
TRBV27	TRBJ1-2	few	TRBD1	CASSLTKKTGAGYTF	TGTGCCAGCAGTTTAACGAAGAAGACAGGGGCAGGCTACACCTTC
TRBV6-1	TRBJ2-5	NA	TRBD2	CASSDERGETQYF	TGTGCCAGCAGTGATGAGCGGGGAGAGACCCAGTACTTC
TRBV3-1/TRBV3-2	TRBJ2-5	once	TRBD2	CASSQRLAGGQETQYF	TGTGCCAGCAGCCAGCGACTAGCGGGGGGCCAAGAGACCCAGTACTTC
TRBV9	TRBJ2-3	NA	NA	CASSVTSGGTDTQYF	TGTGCCTCCTCAGTGACTAGTGGGGGTACAGATACGCAGTATTTT
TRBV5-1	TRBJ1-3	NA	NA	CASSSGGSSGNTIYF	TGCGCCAGCAGCTCCGGCGGGAGTTCTGGAAACACCATATATTTT
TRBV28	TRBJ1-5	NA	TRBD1	CASIPTGNQPQHF	TGTGCCAGCATCCCGACAGGGAACCAGCCCCAGCATTTT
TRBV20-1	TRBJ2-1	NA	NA	CSARSGNEQFF	TGCAGTGCTAGATCGGGGAATGAGCAGTTCTTC
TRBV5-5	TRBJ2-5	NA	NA	CASSSPRLLMGETQYF	TGTGCCAGCAGCTCTCCAAGGTTACTAATGGGAGAGACCCAGTACTTC
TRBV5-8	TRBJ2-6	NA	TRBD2	CASSSPRGLAGANVLTF	TGTGCCAGCAGCTCCCCCCGCGGACTAGCTGGGGCCAACGTCCTGACTTTC
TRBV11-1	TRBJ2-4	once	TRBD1	CASSPTGGEAKNIQYF	TGTGCCAGCAGCCCTACAGGGGGCGAAGCCAAAAACATTCAGTACTTC
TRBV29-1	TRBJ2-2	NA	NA	CSVWGGAQETGELFF	TGCAGCGTTTGGGGGGGGGCCCAGGAGACCGGGGAGCTGTTTTTT
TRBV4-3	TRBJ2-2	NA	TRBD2	CASSQDSLREGPTGELFF	TGCGCCAGCAGCCAAGATTCTTTGCGGGAGGGCCCCACCGGGGAGCTGTTTTTT
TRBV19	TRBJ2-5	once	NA	CASSIGSETQYF	TGTGCCAGTAGTATAGGGAGTGAGACCCAGTACTTC
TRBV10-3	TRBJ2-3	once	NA	CAISGISGLRDTQYF	TGTGCCATCAGTGGGATTAGCGGTCTTCGGGATACGCAGTATTTT
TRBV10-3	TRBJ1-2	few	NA	CAIMGDTYGYTF	TGTGCCATCATGGGGGACACCTATGGCTACACCTTC
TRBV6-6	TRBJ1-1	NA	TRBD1	CASGTGNTEAFF	TGTGCCAGCGGGACAGGGAACACTGAAGCTTTCTTT
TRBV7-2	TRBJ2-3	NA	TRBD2	CASSLVERGGFTDTQYF	TGTGCCAGCAGCTTAGTAGAGCGGGGGGGTTTCACAGATACGCAGTATTTT
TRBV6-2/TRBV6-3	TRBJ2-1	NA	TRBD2	CASSLTSGGPSSYNEQFF	TGTGCCAGCAGCCTGACTAGCGGGGGACCAAGCTCCTACAATGAGCAGTTCTTC
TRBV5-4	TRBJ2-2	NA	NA	CASRDPGHLTGELFF	TGTGCCAGCAGGGATCCGGGACACCTCACCGGGGAGCTGTTTTTT
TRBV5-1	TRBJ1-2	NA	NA	CASSPGSFYGYTF	TGCGCCAGCAGCCCCGGGTCCTTCTATGGCTACACCTTC
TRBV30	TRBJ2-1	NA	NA	CAWSVWGVEQFF	TGTGCCTGGAGTGTATGGGGGGTTGAGCAGTTCTTC
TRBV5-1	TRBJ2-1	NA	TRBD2	CASSLGLAGGTSQFF	TGCGCCAGCAGCTTGGGACTAGCGGGAGGGACAAGCCAGTTCTTC
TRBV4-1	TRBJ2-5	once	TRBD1	CASSQEGQPYQETQYF	TGCGCCAGCAGCCAAGAGGGACAGCCGTACCAAGAGACCCAGTACTTC
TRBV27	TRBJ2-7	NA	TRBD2	CASSQVTGGSPYEQYF	TGTGCCAGCAGCCAAGTCACTGGCGGGAGTCCCTACGAGCAGTACTTC
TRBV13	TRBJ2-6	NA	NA	CASGVNSGANVLTF	TGTGCCAGCGGAGTGAACTCTGGGGCCAACGTCCTGACTTTC
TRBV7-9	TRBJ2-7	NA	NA	CASTLGGAYEQYF	TGTGCCAGCACCTTAGGGGGGGCCTACGAGCAGTACTTC
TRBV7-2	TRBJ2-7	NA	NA	CASSLGTLTYEQYF	TGTGCCAGCAGCTTAGGGACTCTCACCTACGAGCAGTACTTC
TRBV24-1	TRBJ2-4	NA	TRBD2	CATSDGGIDIQYF	TGTGCCACCAGTGACGGGGGGATCGACATTCAGTACTTC
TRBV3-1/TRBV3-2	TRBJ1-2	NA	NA	CASSLGEGSGYTF	TGTGCCAGCAGCCTGGGAGAGGGCAGTGGCTACACCTTC
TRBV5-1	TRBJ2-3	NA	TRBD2	CASSLSGRASDTQYF	TGCGCCAGCAGCTTATCCGGGAGGGCCTCGGATACGCAGTATTTT
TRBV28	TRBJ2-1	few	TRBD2	CASCGTSSYNEQFF	TGTGCCAGCTGTGGGACTAGCTCCTACAATGAGCAGTTCTTC
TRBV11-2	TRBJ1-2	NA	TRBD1	CASSRQGSTGYGYTF	TGTGCCAGCAGCCGACAGGGGTCTACTGGCTATGGCTACACCTTC
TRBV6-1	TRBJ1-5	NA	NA	CASSEKEQYSNQPQHF	TGTGCCAGCAGTGAAAAGGAGCAGTATAGCAATCAGCCCCAGCATTTT
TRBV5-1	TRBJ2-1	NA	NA	CASSLVWGDEQFF	TGCGCCAGCAGCTTGGTGTGGGGCGATGAGCAGTTCTTC
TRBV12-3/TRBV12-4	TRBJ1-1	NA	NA	CASSLTGNTEAFF	TGTGCCAGCAGCCTGACAGGGAACACTGAAGCTTTCTTT
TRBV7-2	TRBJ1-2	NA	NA	CASSRGTGRGTNYGYTF	TGTGCCAGCAGCCGGGGGACGGGGCGGGGAACTAACTATGGCTACACCTTC
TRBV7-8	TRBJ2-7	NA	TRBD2	CASSSFSGVSYEQYF	TGTGCCAGCAGCTCCTTTAGCGGGGTCTCCTACGAGCAGTACTTC
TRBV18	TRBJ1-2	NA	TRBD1	CASSPETGQDNYGYTF	TGTGCCAGCTCACCCGAGACAGGACAGGATAACTATGGCTACACCTTC
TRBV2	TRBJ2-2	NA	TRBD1	CASGLVGGAGELFF	TGTGCCAGCGGGCTGGTAGGGGGCGCCGGGGAGCTGTTTTTT
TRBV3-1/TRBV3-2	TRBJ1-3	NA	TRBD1	CASSPGQGISGNTIYF	TGTGCCAGCAGCCCAGGACAGGGGATCTCTGGAAACACCATATATTTT
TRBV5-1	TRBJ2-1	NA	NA	CASSLEEARWASYNEQFF	TGCGCCAGCAGCCTGGAAGAAGCCCGCTGGGCATCCTACAATGAGCAGTTCTTC
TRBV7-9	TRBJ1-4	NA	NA	CASSFKAGRATNEKLFF	TGTGCCAGCAGCTTCAAGGCAGGGCGTGCAACTAATGAAAAACTGTTTTTT
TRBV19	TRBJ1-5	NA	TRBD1	CASSMGPGQLVYSNQPQHF	TGTGCCAGTAGTATGGGACCGGGACAGCTAGTCTATAGCAATCAGCCCCAGCATTTT
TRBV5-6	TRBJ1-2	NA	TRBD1	CASSSQRTGGVGGGYTF	TGTGCCAGCAGCTCCCAACGAACAGGGGGCGTTGGGGGTGGCTACACCTTC
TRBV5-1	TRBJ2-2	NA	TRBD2	CASTPSGKAGELFF	TGCGCCAGCACCCCTAGCGGGAAAGCCGGGGAGCTGTTTTTT
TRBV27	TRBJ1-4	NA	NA	CASSLSPSTNEKLFF	TGTGCCAGCAGTTTATCCCCCTCAACTAATGAAAAACTGTTTTTT
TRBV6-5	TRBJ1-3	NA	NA	CASRLDSGNTIYF	TGTGCCAGCAGGCTAGATTCTGGAAACACCATATATTTT
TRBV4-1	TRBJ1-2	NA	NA	CASSQDRRDGYTF	TGCGCCAGCAGCCAAGATCGGAGGGATGGCTACACCTTC
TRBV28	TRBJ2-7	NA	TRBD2	CASRGGGTQYEQYF	TGTGCCAGCAGGGGGGGAGGGACTCAATACGAGCAGTACTTC